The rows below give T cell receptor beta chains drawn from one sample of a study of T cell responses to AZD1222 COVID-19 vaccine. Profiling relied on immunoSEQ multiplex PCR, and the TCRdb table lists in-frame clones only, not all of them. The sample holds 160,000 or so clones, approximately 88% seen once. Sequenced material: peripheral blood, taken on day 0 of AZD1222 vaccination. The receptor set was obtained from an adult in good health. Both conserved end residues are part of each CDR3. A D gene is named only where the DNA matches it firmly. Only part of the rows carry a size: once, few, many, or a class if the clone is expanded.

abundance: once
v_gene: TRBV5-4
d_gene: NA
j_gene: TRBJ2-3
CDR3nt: TGTGCCAGCAGCTCGCCGGACTCCAATACGCAGTATTTT
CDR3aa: CASSSPDSNTQYF

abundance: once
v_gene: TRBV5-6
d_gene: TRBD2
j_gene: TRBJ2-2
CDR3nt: TGTGCCAGCAGCATAGGACTAGCGGGAAACACCGGGGAGCTGTTTTTT
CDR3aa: CASSIGLAGNTGELFF

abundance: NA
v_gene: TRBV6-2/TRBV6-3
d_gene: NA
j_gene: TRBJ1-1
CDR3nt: TGTGCCAGCAGTCCAACTACAGGACCCACTGAAGCTTTCTTT
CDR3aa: CASSPTTGPTEAFF

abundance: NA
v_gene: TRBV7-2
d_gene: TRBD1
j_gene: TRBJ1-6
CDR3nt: TGTGCCAGCAGCTTAGCGACAGGGCGAGGCTCACCCCTCCACTTT
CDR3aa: CASSLATGRGSPLHF

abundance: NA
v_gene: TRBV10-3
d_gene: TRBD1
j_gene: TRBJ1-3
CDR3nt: TGTGCCATACAGGGGTCAGGAAACACCATATATTTT
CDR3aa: CAIQGSGNTIYF

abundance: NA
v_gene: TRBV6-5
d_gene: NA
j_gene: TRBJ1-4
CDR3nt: TGTGCCAGCAGGAACAGTGAAAAACTGTTTTTT
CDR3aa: CASRNSEKLFF

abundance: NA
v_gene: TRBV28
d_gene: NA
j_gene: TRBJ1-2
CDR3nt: TGTGCCAGCAGCTCTTATTATGGCTACACCTTC
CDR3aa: CASSSYYGYTF

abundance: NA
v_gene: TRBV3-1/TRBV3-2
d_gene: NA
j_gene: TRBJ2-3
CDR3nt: TGTGCCAGCAGCCAAGATCAGCAAATCCCAGATACGCAGTATTTT
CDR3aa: CASSQDQQIPDTQYF

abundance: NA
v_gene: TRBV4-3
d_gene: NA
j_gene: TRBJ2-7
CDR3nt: TGCGCCAGCAGCCAAGATAGAGGGACGGGGGCCTACGAGCAGTACTTC
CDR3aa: CASSQDRGTGAYEQYF

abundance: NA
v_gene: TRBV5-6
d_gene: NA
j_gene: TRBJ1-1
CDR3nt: TGTGCCAGCAGCCCCCGGACCATTTCGGGCACTGAAGCTTTCTTT
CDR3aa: CASSPRTISGTEAFF

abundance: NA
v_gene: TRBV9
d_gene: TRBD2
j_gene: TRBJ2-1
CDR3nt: TGTGCCAGCAGCGTAGCTGTAGGGGCGGGGGGAAATGAGCAGTTCTTC
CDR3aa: CASSVAVGAGGNEQFF

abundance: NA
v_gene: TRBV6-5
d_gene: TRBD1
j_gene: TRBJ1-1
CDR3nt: TGTGCCAGCAAACCAGGGGGAAACACTGAAGCTTTCTTT
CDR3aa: CASKPGGNTEAFF

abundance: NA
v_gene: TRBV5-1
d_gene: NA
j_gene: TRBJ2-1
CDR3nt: TGCGCCAGCAGCTTATTAAGAGGCAATGAGCAGTTCTTC
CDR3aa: CASSLLRGNEQFF

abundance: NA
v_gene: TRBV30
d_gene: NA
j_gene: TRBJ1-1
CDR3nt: TGTGCCTGGAGTACTGGACAGCTCATCTTTCATGAAGCTTTCTTT
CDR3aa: CAWSTGQLIFHEAFF

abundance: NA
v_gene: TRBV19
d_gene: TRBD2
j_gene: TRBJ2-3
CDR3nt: TGTGCCAGTAGTCCACTAGCGGGGGCCGTCACAGATACGCAGTATTTT
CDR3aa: CASSPLAGAVTDTQYF

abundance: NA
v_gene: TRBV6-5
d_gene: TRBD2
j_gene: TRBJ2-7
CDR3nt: TGTGCCAGCAGCATGACTAGCTCTTCCTACGAGCAGTACTTC
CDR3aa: CASSMTSSSYEQYF

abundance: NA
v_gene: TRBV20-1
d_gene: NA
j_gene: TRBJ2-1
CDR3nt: TGCAGTGCTTTAGTCTACAATGAGCAGTTCTTC
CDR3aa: CSALVYNEQFF

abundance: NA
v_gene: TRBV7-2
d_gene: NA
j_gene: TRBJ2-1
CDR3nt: TGTGCCAGCACCGTTACTTTTACGGGGCAGGGGAGGAATGAGCAGTTCTTC
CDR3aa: CASTVTFTGQGRNEQFF

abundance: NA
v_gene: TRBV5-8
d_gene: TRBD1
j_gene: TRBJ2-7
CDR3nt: TGTGCCAGCAGCATCTCCCGGGGACAGGGTATACACGAGCAGTACTTC
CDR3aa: CASSISRGQGIHEQYF

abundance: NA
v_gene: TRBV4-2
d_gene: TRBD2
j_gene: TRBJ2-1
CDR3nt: TGTGCCAGCAGCCAGGCAAAGAGAGCGGGAGGGCCGAATGAGCAGTTCTTC
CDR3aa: CASSQAKRAGGPNEQFF

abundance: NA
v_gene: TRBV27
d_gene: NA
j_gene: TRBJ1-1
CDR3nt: TGTGCCAGCAGTTTCAGTGGCACTGAAGCTTTCTTT
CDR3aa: CASSFSGTEAFF

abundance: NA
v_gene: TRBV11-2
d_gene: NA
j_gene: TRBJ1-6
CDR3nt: TGTGCCAGCAGCGGAAGAAATTCACCCCTCCACTTT
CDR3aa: CASSGRNSPLHF

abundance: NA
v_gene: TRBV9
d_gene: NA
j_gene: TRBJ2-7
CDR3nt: TGTGCCAGCAGCGTAGGAGGCGGGTGGGAAGCCGAGCAGTACTTC
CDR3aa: CASSVGGGWEAEQYF

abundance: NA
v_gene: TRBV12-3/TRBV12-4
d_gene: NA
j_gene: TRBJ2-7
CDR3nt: TGTGCCAGCAGTTTAACTCCCGTTGAGCAGTACTTC
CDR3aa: CASSLTPVEQYF

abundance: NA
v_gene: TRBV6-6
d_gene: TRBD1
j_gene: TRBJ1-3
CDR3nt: TGTGCCAGCAGTCCGCCGTCAGGACAGGCATCGGGAGGAAACACCATATATTTT
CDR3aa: CASSPPSGQASGGNTIYF

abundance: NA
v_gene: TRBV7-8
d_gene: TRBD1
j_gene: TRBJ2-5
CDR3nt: TGTGCCAGCAGCCTAAGGACAGGGGGCAATCTGAAGACCCAGTACTTC
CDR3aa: CASSLRTGGNLKTQYF

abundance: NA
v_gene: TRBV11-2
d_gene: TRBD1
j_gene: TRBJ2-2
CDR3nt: TGTGCCAGCAGCCAATACAGGGGTGAAACCGGGGAGCTGTTTTTT
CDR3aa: CASSQYRGETGELFF

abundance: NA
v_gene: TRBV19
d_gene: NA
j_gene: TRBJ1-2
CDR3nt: TGTGCCTCGGAAAGGCCGAACTATGGCTACACCTTC
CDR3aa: CASERPNYGYTF

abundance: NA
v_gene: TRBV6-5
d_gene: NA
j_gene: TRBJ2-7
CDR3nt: TGTGCCAGCAGTAGAGGGCGGGATGTCTACGAGCAGTACTTC
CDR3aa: CASSRGRDVYEQYF

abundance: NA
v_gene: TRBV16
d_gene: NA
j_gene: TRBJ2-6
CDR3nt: TGTGCCAGCAGCCAAGGCTTCGCTGGGGCCAACGTCCTGACTTTC
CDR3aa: CASSQGFAGANVLTF

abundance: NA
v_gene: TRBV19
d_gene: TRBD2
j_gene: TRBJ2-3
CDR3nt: TGTGCCAGTAGTATCCCTAGCGGGGGCAGCACAGATACGCAGTATTTT
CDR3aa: CASSIPSGGSTDTQYF

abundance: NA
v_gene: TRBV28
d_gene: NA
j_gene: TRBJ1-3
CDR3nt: TGTGCCAGCACCCCAGCCAAGGCTGGAAACACCATATATTTT
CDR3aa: CASTPAKAGNTIYF

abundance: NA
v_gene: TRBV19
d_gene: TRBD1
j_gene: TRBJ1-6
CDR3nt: TGTGCCAGTAGTCCCAAGACAGGGCCTGGATCCTATAATTCACCCCTCCACTTT
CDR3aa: CASSPKTGPGSYNSPLHF

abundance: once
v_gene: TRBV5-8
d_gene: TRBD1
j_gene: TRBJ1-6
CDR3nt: TGTGCCAGCAGCTTGGGAGGGGGCCATAATTCACCCCTCCACTTT
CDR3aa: CASSLGGGHNSPLHF

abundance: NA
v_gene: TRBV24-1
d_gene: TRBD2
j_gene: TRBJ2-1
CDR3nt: TGTGCCACCAGTGAACGTAGGACTAGCGGGAGCTCCTACAATGAGCAGTTCTTC
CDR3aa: CATSERRTSGSSYNEQFF

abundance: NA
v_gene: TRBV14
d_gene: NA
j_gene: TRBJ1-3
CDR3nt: TGTGCCAGCAGCCAGGAGGGTCGGGCCCCAACTGGAAACACCATATATTTT
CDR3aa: CASSQEGRAPTGNTIYF

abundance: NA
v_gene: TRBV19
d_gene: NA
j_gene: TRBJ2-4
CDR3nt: TGTGCCAGTAGTAGTTTAGGGGATGCCAAAAACATTCAGTACTTC
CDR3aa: CASSSLGDAKNIQYF

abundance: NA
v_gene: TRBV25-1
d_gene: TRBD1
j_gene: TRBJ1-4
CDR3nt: TGTGCCAGCAGCTCAATGACAGGGGATGAAAAACTGTTTTTT
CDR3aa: CASSSMTGDEKLFF

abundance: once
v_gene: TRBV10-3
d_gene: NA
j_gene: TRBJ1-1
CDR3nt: TGTGCCATCAGCTGGGCGGGAACTGAAGCTTTCTTT
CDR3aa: CAISWAGTEAFF

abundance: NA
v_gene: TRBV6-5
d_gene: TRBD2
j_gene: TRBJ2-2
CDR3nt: TGTGCCACCATCCGGACTAGCGGGAGTCCCGGGGAGCTGTTTTTT
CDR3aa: CATIRTSGSPGELFF

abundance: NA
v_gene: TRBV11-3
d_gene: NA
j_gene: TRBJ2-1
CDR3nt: TGTGCCAGCAGCTACGCCGGAGGGGAGCAGTTCTTC
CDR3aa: CASSYAGGEQFF